This TCR beta chain was documented in a study of T cell responses to AZD1222 COVID-19 vaccine. Overall study findings and caveats: Baseline antibody screening turned up just a handful of seropositive AZD1222 recipients.

Note on this clone: Its target is unknown.

CDR3 length: 11 amino acids. Trimming removed 6 bases at V and 8 bases at J, with 7 bases between. Germline V gene lookup returns CDR1 LNHDA and CDR2 SQIVND (reference sequence). Method: immunoSEQ multiplex PCR; TCRdb's copy keeps in-frame clones and lacks some. This sample has 100,000 to 150,000 clones, with under 85% found just once. The V call is TRBV19, the J call TRBJ1-4; D gene uncertain. This TCR came from an adult in good health. The sample here was peripheral blood, taken on day 0 of AZD1222 vaccination. The CDR3: CASSLREKLFF. In DNA form, the CDR3 reads TGTGCCAGTAGCTTGAGGGAAAAACTGTTTTTT. The complete variable domain, with remaining parts taken from reference TRBV19 and TRBJ1-4, reads DGGITQSPKYLFRKEGQNVTLSCEQNLNHDAMYWYRQDPGQGLRLIYYSQIVNDFQKGDIAEGYSVSREKKESFPLTVTSAQKNPTAFYLCASSLREKLFFGSGTQLSVL.